This T cell receptor (beta chain) was profiled in a study of beta chain features in type 1 diabetes. Expressed TCRB transcripts were sequenced, since all the RNA that had been isolated was reverse transcribed. Sequencing was performed with immunoSEQ multiplex PCR; in TCRdb, only in-frame clones are kept and a portion is missing. Of just over 450,000 clones in the sample, about 30% were seen once. Isolation of CD4+ naive, central memory, regulatory and stem cell-like memory cells was achieved by sorting via CD45RO/CCR7/CD25/CD127/CD95/CD27. Study outcomes and limitations: A greater similarity of naive, central memory and Treg TCRB repertoires was seen among patients than among healthy donors.

Of note for this clone: Antigen unknown.

The sequence derives from a man younger than 35 in good health. The sequencing sample was made of naive CD4+ T cells from blood.

CDR3 sequence reads: CASSGDGNTGELFF. CDR3 nucleotides: TGTGCCAGCAGTGGGGACGGGAACACCGGGGAGCTGTTTTTT. The chain is built from TRBV9 and TRBJ2-2; tentatively, D is TRBD1 or TRBD2 (5 bases each). The V end was cut by 5 bases, the J end by 1 base, with 9 bases between. Germline V gene sequence: CDR1 SGDLS, CDR2 YYNGEE. CDR3 length equals 14 residues.